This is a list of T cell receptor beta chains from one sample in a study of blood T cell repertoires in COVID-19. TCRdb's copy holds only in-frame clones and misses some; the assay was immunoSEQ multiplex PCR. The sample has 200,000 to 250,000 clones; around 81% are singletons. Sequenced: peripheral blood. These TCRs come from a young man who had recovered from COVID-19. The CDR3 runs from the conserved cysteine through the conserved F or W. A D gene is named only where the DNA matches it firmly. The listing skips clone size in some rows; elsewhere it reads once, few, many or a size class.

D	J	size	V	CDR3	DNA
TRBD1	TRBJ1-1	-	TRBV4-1	CASSARQGTNTEAFF	TGCGCCAGCAGCGCAAGACAGGGGACGAACACTGAAGCTTTCTTT
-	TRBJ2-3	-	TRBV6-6	CASNSFSQGTDTQYF	TGTGCCAGCAACTCCTTCAGCCAGGGCACAGATACGCAGTATTTT
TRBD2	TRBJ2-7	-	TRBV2	CASTGTSGGAEQYF	TGTGCCAGCACCGGGACTAGCGGGGGGGCCGAGCAGTACTTC
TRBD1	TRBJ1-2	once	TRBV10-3	CAISMTGGYTF	TGTGCCATCAGTATGACAGGGGGCTACACCTTC
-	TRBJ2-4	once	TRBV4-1	CASSQVVGSWTKNIQYF	TGCGCCAGCAGCCAAGTTGTGGGGAGTTGGACCAAAAACATTCAGTACTTC
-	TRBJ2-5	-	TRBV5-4	CATTTGPGDRETQYF	TGTGCCACCACGACGGGGCCAGGGGACCGGGAGACCCAGTACTTC
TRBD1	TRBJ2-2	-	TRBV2	CASRGQGAAGELFF	TGTGCCAGCAGGGGACAGGGGGCTGCCGGGGAGCTGTTTTTT
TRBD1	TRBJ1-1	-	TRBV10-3	CAISLGGTGSTEAFF	TGTGCCATCAGTTTAGGCGGGACAGGGTCCACTGAAGCTTTCTTT
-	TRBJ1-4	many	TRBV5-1	CASSLEGATNEKLFF	TGCGCCAGCAGCTTGGAAGGGGCAACTAATGAAAAACTGTTTTTT
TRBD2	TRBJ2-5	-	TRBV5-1	CASSFSSGGSRETQYF	TGCGCCAGCAGCTTCTCTAGCGGGGGCTCGAGGGAGACCCAGTACTTC
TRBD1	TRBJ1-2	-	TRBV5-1	CASSPGEGASYGYTF	TGCGCCAGCAGCCCGGGCGAGGGGGCGAGCTATGGCTACACCTTC
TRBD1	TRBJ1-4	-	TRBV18	CASSRTGGPQTNEKLFF	TGTGCCAGCTCGCGGACAGGAGGCCCTCAGACTAATGAAAAACTGTTTTTT
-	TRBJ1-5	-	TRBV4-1	CASSQELQGNQPQHF	TGCGCCAGCAGCCAGGAATTGCAGGGGAATCAGCCCCAGCATTTT
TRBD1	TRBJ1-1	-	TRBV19	CASRQGADTEAFF	TGTGCCAGTCGACAGGGGGCTGACACTGAAGCTTTCTTT
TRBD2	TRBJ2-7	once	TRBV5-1	CASSLDGQRGVYEQYF	TGCGCCAGCAGCTTGGATGGGCAGCGGGGGGTATACGAGCAGTACTTC
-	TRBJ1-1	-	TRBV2	CARGGNTEAFF	TGTGCCCGGGGGGGGAACACTGAAGCTTTCTTT
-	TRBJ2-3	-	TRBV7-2	CASSRDSGFTDTQYF	TGTGCCAGCAGCCGTGACAGCGGGTTCACAGATACGCAGTATTTT